What follows are 31 T cell receptor beta chains derived from one specimen sequenced in a study of cytomegalovirus exposure and HLA in healthy donors. PCR involved 60 Vbeta and 13 Jbeta primers. Libraries were prepared by immunoSEQ multiplex PCR; TCRdb keeps only in-frame clonotypes and omits some of them. The sample contains about 120,000 clones, roughly four fifths of which appear only once. Sample: PBMCs. These receptors originate from a man aged 40-50 years in good health and CMV-seronegative.

Regarding this clone: At one end, the junction sequence differs from germline, possibly due to a read error. The chain joins TRBV6-1 to TRBJ2-1, with a tentative D call TRBD1 (5 bases). Germline values: CDR1 MNHNS, CDR2 SASEGT. This CDR3 spans 13 amino acids. The CDR3 bases are TGTGCCAGCATGGTCAGGGCCTACAATCAGCAGTTCTTC. Protein sequence: CASMVRAYNQQFF.

The V gene is TRBV19, the J gene TRBJ2-7; possible D gene TRBD1, 5 bases. There are 12 residues in the CDR3. The V end was cut by 4 bases, the J end by 9 bases, with 13 bases between. Germline values: CDR1 LNHDA, CDR2 SQIVND (reference sequence). CDR3 DNA sequence: TGTGCCAGTAGTACTTCAACAGGTGTGCAGTACTTC. Its protein product is CASSTSTGVQYF.

The chain is built from TRBV7-2 and TRBJ1-2; 7 bases align to TRBD1. CDR3 length: 13 residues. Unmatched junction bases numbered 4, after V lost 5 bases and J lost 4 bases. Germline CDR1 reads SGHTA; CDR2 reads FQGNSA. The CDR3 loop is CASSPGQSYGYTF. As DNA, the CDR3 is TGTGCCAGCAGCCCGGGACAGTCCTATGGCTACACCTTC.

The J gene is TRBJ1-6, the V gene TRBV19; no firm D call. Germline V gene sequence: CDR1 LNHDA, CDR2 SQIVND (reference sequence). The germline V and J ends were trimmed by 2 bases and 10 bases, with 9 bases remaining between them. This CDR3 contains 13 residues. DNA for the CDR3: TGTGCCAGTAGTATATCGCCTCGGTCACCCCTCCACTTT. Its protein is CASSISPRSPLHF.

This clone appeared once. The chain recombines TRBV14 with TRBJ1-2; D call uncertain. Trimming removed 0 bases from V and 4 bases from J, with 15 bases in between. CDR1 is SGHDN, CDR2 FVKESK, per germline. The CDR3 spans 16 residues. The CDR3 sequence: CASSQDPVSEFYGYTF. CDR3 coding DNA: TGTGCCAGCAGCCAAGATCCCGTGTCAGAATTCTATGGCTACACCTTC.

Points on this clone: One junction end does not reproduce the germline sequence, and a read error may be involved. The chain has TRBV11-2 and TRBJ2-6, with D tentatively TRBD1 (5 bases). Germline V gene sequence: CDR1 SGHAT, CDR2 FQNNGV. The CDR3 runs 16 residues. The CDR3, as DNA: TGTGCCAGCAGCCCCCACAGAGTAGCTGGGGCCAACGCCCTGACTTTC. Protein: CASSPHRVAGANALTF.

This clone was seen a few times. This chain links TRBV6-5 with TRBJ1-1; no firm D call. In germline, CDR1 is MNHEY, CDR2 SVGAGI. The CDR3 loop spans 13 amino acids. V dropped 2 bases and J dropped 4 bases, with 8 bases sitting between them. The CDR3 sequence is CASSYTQVTEAFF. The CDR3 DNA reads TGTGCCAGCAGTTACACGCAGGTCACTGAAGCTTTCTTT.

This chain links TRBV7-9 with TRBJ2-3; TRBD2 agrees at 7 bases. This CDR3 contains 17 residues. Germline-derived CDR1 and CDR2 are SEHNR and FQNEAQ (reference sequence). The V gene end was trimmed by 5 bases and the J gene end by 3 bases; junction bases not matched to a gene: 14. The CDR3 DNA reads TGTGCCAGCAGCCGAATCGGGGCGGGAGACGGAACAGATACGCAGTATTTT. Residues: CASSRIGAGDGTDTQYF.

The chain is built from TRBV2 and TRBJ2-5, with unresolved D. The V end lost 6 bases, the J end lost 5 bases, and 7 bases lay between the germline ends. This CDR3 contains 11 residues. The V gene's germline CDR1 is SNHLY and CDR2 FYNNEI. The CDR3: CASRARETQYF. CDR3 DNA: TGTGCCAGCAGAGCCAGGGAGACCCAGTACTTC.

The chain links TRBV5-1 to TRBJ1-1, with D hard to call. This CDR3 is 16 amino acids long. The V gene's germline CDR1 is SGHRS and CDR2 YFSETQ. Trimming removed 4 bases from V and 4 bases from J, with 20 bases in between. CDR3 in amino acids: CASSPRSGVWATEAFF. CDR3 bases: TGCGCCAGCAGCCCCAGATCGGGAGTCTGGGCCACTGAAGCTTTCTTT.

V and J are TRBV15 and TRBJ2-6; the D gene is possibly TRBD2 (6 bases). The CDR3 is made up of 16 amino acids. Per germline, CDR1 LNHNV and CDR2 YYDKDF (reference sequence). Trimming left V 0 bases short and J 1 base short, with 7 bases between. CDR3 residues: CATSREEGSGANVLTF. Written as DNA, the CDR3 is TGTGCCACCAGCAGAGAGGAGGGATCTGGGGCCAACGTCCTGACTTTC.

V and J are TRBV7-9 and TRBJ2-7; maybe TRBD1 (7 bases). Germline assignment: CDR1 SEHNR and CDR2 FQNEAQ (reference sequence). The CDR3 is 16 amino acids. V was cut by 11 bases and J by 3 bases, with 26 bases left in between. The CDR3 loop is CAESGGGRRGYYEQYF. CDR3 DNA: TGTGCCGAAAGCGGAGGGGGCCGACGGGGCTACTACGAGCAGTACTTC.

The J gene is TRBJ2-3, the V gene TRBV15, with D tentatively TRBD2 (7 bases). V shed 5 bases and J shed 4 bases, with 13 bases lying between them. Per germline, CDR1 LNHNV and CDR2 YYDKDF (reference sequence). The CDR3 consists of 14 residues. CDR3 residues: CATSVRGAADTQYF. CDR3 nucleotide sequence: TGTGCCACCAGCGTCCGGGGGGCCGCAGATACGCAGTATTTT.

V gene TRBV28 combines with J gene TRBJ2-7, with a possible D match to TRBD2 (5 bases). Trimming removed 6 bases from V and 6 bases from J, with 6 bases in between. The V gene's germline CDR1 is MDHEN and CDR2 SYDVKM. The CDR3 totals 10 residues. The DNA for the CDR3 is TGTGCCAGCAGCGGGGTCGAGCAGTACTTC. It codes for CASSGVEQYF.

The chain links TRBV6-1 to TRBJ1-2, with 8 bases aligning to TRBD1. This CDR3 contains 13 residues. The germline V gene encodes CDR1 MNHNS and CDR2 SASEGT. Germline trimming cut 5 bases from V and 6 bases from J; bases unmatched to any gene: 5. The CDR3 nucleotides read TGTGCCAGCAGTCAACAGGGGGTGGATGGCTACACCTTC. Its protein product is CASSQQGVDGYTF.

This chain joins TRBV9 and TRBJ1-6; D unclear. V shed 0 bases and J shed 5 bases, with 15 bases lying between them. Germline V gives CDR1 SGDLS, CDR2 YYNGEE. The CDR3 consists of 17 residues. This chain's CDR3 is CASSVGETGSNNSPLHF. In nucleotides, the CDR3 is TGTGCCAGCAGCGTAGGCGAGACCGGGAGCAATAATTCACCCCTCCACTTT.

The rearrangement joins TRBV5-1 to TRBJ2-7; D is unresolved. The ends were cut back, 0 bases at V and 6 bases at J, with 10 bases in the middle. The CDR3 runs 13 residues. The V gene's germline CDR1 is SGHRS and CDR2 YFSETQ. The CDR3 here is CASSLDTLAEQYF. The CDR3 nucleotides are TGCGCCAGCAGCTTGGATACGTTAGCCGAGCAGTACTTC. Filled out from reference TRBV5-1 and TRBJ2-7, the complete variable domain reads KAGVTQTPRYLIKTRGQQVTLSCSPISGHRSVSWYQQTPGQGLQFLFEYFSETQRNKGNFPGRFSGRQFSNSRSEMNVSTLELGDSALYLCASSLDTLAEQYFGPGTRLTVT.

V gene TRBV5-1 combines with J gene TRBJ2-3; 7 nucleotides match TRBD2. From germline, CDR1 is SGHRS and CDR2 YFSETQ. The CDR3 length is 15 residues. The J segment lost 1 base and the V segment lost 1 base, leaving 3 bases of the junction unmatched. This CDR3 reads CASSLRGVGTDTQYF. Here the CDR3 DNA reads TGCGCCAGCAGCTTGCGGGGGGTAGGCACAGATACGCAGTATTTT.

Written as DNA, the CDR3 is TGTGCCAGCAGCCCCGGGACAGGGTGGGCGAACACTGAAGCTTTCTTT. Protein: CASSPGTGWANTEAFF. This sequence joins TRBV5-4 and TRBJ1-1, with 9 bases that match TRBD1. The CDR3 length is 16 residues. Germline values: CDR1 SGHNT, CDR2 YYREEE (reference sequence). J gave up 1 base and V 4 bases, and 8 bases lay outside the gene matches.

The chain carries TRBV28 and TRBJ2-3; D is ambiguous. Germline CDR1 reads MDHEN; CDR2 reads SYDVKM. This CDR3 has 12 amino acids. V lost 5 bases, J lost 2 bases, and 5 bases lay in between. The CDR3 nucleotides read TGTGCCAGCAGTCCACACACAGATACGCAGTATTTT. Translating it yields CASSPHTDTQYF. The whole variable domain, remainder taken from reference TRBV28 and TRBJ2-3, is DVKVTQSSRYLVKRTGEKVFLECVQDMDHENMFWYRQDPGLGLRLIYFSYDVKMKEKGDIPEGYSVSREKKERFSLILESASTNQTSMYLCASSPHTDTQYFGPGTRLTVL.

The chain carries TRBV10-3 and TRBJ1-2; D is unclear. Per germline, CDR1 ENHRY and CDR2 SYGVKD. The CDR3 sequence is 14 residues long. The V end lost 0 bases, the J end lost 5 bases, and 10 bases lay between the germline ends. The CDR3 protein is CAISESEGGYGYTF. CDR3 bases: TGTGCCATCAGTGAGTCGGAGGGAGGGTATGGCTACACCTTC.

This clone has a handful of counts. This chain uses TRBV18 with TRBJ1-4; D remains unclear. V gave up 5 bases and J gave up 7 bases, with 11 bases separating them. Germline V lookup: CDR1 KGHSH, CDR2 LQKENI. The CDR3 runs to 13 residues. The CDR3 sequence is CASSEYESEKLFF. CDR3 DNA: TGTGCCAGCTCAGAATACGAGTCTGAAAAACTGTTTTTT. Combining the CDR3 with reference TRBV18 and TRBJ1-4 gives the whole variable domain NAGVMQNPRHLVRRRGQEARLRCSPMKGHSHVYWYRQLPEEGLKFMVYLQKENIIDESGMPKERFSAEFPKEGPSILRIQQVVRGDSAAYFCASSEYESEKLFFGSGTQLSVL.

This rearrangement joins TRBV4-1 to TRBJ1-3; 8 nucleotides align to TRBD1. J gave up 4 bases and V 3 bases, and 8 bases lay outside the gene matches. Germline lookup yields CDR1 MGHRA and CDR2 YSYEKL. The CDR3 has 16 amino acids. In nucleotides, the CDR3 is TGCGCCAGCAGCCACTCCGGGACAGGAAGAGGAAACACCATATATTTT. It translates to CASSHSGTGRGNTIYF.

J is TRBJ2-4 and V is TRBV4-3; the match to TRBD1 covers 7 bases. CDR1 and CDR2 (germline): LGHNA, YSLEER. The V segment lost 1 base and the J segment 12 bases; nucleotides outside the gene matches: 27. The CDR3 length is 20 residues. The CDR3 bases are TGCGCCAGCAGCCAAGCGTTGCGGTTCTATGACCGGGACACTTGGGACAGTCAGTACTTC. Residues: CASSQALRFYDRDTWDSQYF.

The chain combines TRBV7-6 with TRBJ2-7; 12 bases fit TRBD2. Germline V gene lookup returns CDR1 SGHVS and CDR2 FNYEAQ. V was pared by 7 bases and J by 4 bases, with 5 bases of the junction left unmatched. The CDR3 contains 14 residues. The CDR3 loop is CASTTSGGSYEQYF. CDR3 DNA: TGTGCCAGCACAACTAGCGGGGGGTCGTACGAGCAGTACTTC.

The CDR3 nucleotides read TGTGCCAGCAGGAGGCAGGGGACCGATACGCAGTATTTT. It specifies CASRRQGTDTQYF. J is TRBJ2-3 and V is TRBV13, with a possible D match to TRBD1 (6 bases). Looked up from germline, CDR1 is PRHDT and CDR2 is FYEKMQ (reference sequence). Trimming left V 6 bases short and J 6 bases short, with 13 bases between. CDR3 length equals 13 residues.

The chain recombines TRBV6-1 with TRBJ1-5, with D tentatively TRBD1 (6 bases). CDR1 is MNHNS and CDR2 is SASEGT in the germline V gene. CDR3 length: 15 residues. V was clipped by 6 bases and J by 0 bases, with 12 bases between them. Written as DNA, the CDR3 is TGTGCCAGCAGGACAACAGGGACTAGCAATCAGCCCCAGCATTTT. Translated: CASRTTGTSNQPQHF.

The V call is TRBV4-2, the J call TRBJ2-7; D not resolved. CDR1 is LGHNA, CDR2 YNFKEQ, per germline. Trimming stripped 5 bases from V and 2 bases from J, with 13 bases between. There are 14 residues in the CDR3. The CDR3 bases are TGTGCCAGCAGCTTCGAGGCTACAACCTACGAGCAGTACTTC. It translates to CASSFEATTYEQYF.

The chain couples TRBV7-9 to TRBJ1-6; maybe TRBD1 (6 bases). The CDR3 length is 17 residues. Germline V gives CDR1 SEHNR, CDR2 FQNEAQ (reference sequence). Trimming removed 10 bases from V and 0 bases from J, with 19 bases in between. The CDR3 reads CATEGRIGGSYNSPLHF. The CDR3 bases are TGTGCCACCGAGGGACGGATAGGGGGCTCCTATAATTCACCCCTCCACTTT.

This clone was observed a few times. The chain links TRBV5-6 to TRBJ2-1; D is uncertain. The V end lost 4 bases, the J end lost 8 bases, and 10 bases lay between the germline ends. The CDR3 consists of 12 residues. From germline, CDR1 is SGHDT and CDR2 YYEEEE. CDR3 residues: CASSVNRDEQFF. In DNA form, the CDR3 reads TGTGCCAGCAGCGTTAACCGCGATGAGCAGTTCTTC.

The rearrangement links TRBV27 to TRBJ1-5, with D possibly TRBD1 on 6 matching bases. CDR1 MNHEY and CDR2 SMNVEV come from the germline V gene (reference sequence). Trimming cost V 6 bases and J 6 bases, with 18 bases left between them. CDR3 size: 15 residues. The CDR3 sequence is CASRTIGGAVQPQHF. The CDR3 DNA reads TGTGCCAGCAGAACGATCGGGGGGGCGGTTCAGCCCCAGCATTTT.